The entry below gives a single TCR beta chain sequence along with its context. As yet, its antigen is unknown. The data belong to a study of T cell responses to AZD1222 COVID-19 vaccine. The germline V and J ends were trimmed by 6 bases and 2 bases, with 15 bases remaining between them. This CDR3 comprises 15 residues. Germline CDR1 and CDR2: MNHEY and SVGAGI. Method: immunoSEQ multiplex PCR; TCRdb's copy keeps in-frame clones and lacks some. Altogether more than 95,000 clones are present, around 88% being singletons, with the ten largest covering over 7.5%. Findings and limits, study-wide: Distributed over spike, vaccine-associated CD4 TCRs predominated at 160-218 and 743-854.

The chain employs TRBV6-5 and TRBJ2-3, with D perhaps TRBD1 or TRBD2 (5 bases each). The source of this sequence is an adult in good health. The material was peripheral blood, obtained on day 0 of AZD1222 vaccination. The DNA of the CDR3 is TGTGCCAGCAGCCCGCTGGGACCATACACAGATACGCAGTATTTT. The encoded protein is CASSPLGPYTDTQYF.